This record looks at one T cell receptor beta chain sequence and its context. Each PCR replicate from the sorted subsets contained about 200 ng DNA, which is some 30,000 T cell genomes. The method was immunoSEQ multiplex PCR; TCRdb's version includes in-frame clones alone and lacks a portion of them. This sample yields roughly 760,000 clones, of which 74% are seen a single time; 1.5% to 2% belongs to the top ten. The data stem from a study of shared clonotypes between healthy human individuals. Germline V CDR1 and CDR2: SGHKS, YYEKEE (reference sequence). This CDR3 is built from 14 residues. V gave up 0 bases and J gave up 6 bases, with 13 bases separating them.

This sequence was found in a woman in her 30s in good health. Sequencing was performed on memory CD4+ T cells sorted from blood. Described subset: CD45RA-negative fraction. This sequence joins TRBV5-5 and TRBJ2-7; D might be TRBD2 (5 bases). CDR3 in amino acids: CASSLALRAGEQYF. The CDR3 nucleotides read TGTGCCAGCAGCTTGGCTCTGCGGGCTGGCGAGCAGTACTTC.